The next 18 T cell receptor beta chains were all read from a single sample in a study of blood T cell repertoires in COVID-19. The protocol was immunoSEQ multiplex PCR, while the TCRdb copy is restricted to in-frame clones and leaves out a portion. The profile covers roughly 180,000 clones, with 70% to 80% appearing a single time and 8.1% taken by the ten largest. The sample comprised peripheral blood. The receptors were gathered from a woman aged 55 to 70 with COVID-19, enrolled during active disease.

The chain combines TRBV9 with TRBJ2-1; 8 bases are shared with TRBD2. J gave up 2 bases and V 3 bases, and 10 bases lay outside the gene matches. The germline gives CDR1 SGDLS, CDR2 YYNGEE. The CDR3 runs to 17 residues. The DNA for the CDR3 is TGTGCCAGCAGCGGAGGCTTTCCGGGACTAGCCTACAATGAGCAGTTCTTC. Encoded protein: CASSGGFPGLAYNEQFF. The whole variable domain, filled in from reference TRBV9 and TRBJ2-1, reads DSGVTQTPKHLITATGQRVTLRCSPRSGDLSVYWYQQSLDQGLQFLIQYYNGEERAKGNILERFSAQQFPDLHSELNLSSLELGDSALYFCASSGGFPGLAYNEQFFGPGTRLTVL.

CDR3 nucleotide sequence: TGTGCCATCAGTGAGAGGAGTGAAGTCACTGAAGCTTTCTTT. It specifies CAISERSEVTEAFF. The chain has TRBV10-3 and TRBJ1-1; D not certain. V was shortened by 2 bases and J by 4 bases, with 11 bases between the two germline ends. Per germline, CDR1 ENHRY and CDR2 SYGVKD. CDR3 length: 14 amino acids.

The chain links TRBV27 to TRBJ2-3, with D perhaps TRBD1 (6 bases). CDR3 length: 14 residues. Germline V lookup: CDR1 MNHEY, CDR2 SMNVEV (reference sequence). Trimming took off 5 bases at V and 4 bases at J, with 13 bases between the two ends. CDR3 residues: CASSLNRVPDTQYF. CDR3 in DNA: TGTGCCAGCAGTCTCAACAGGGTTCCAGATACGCAGTATTTT.

The chain links TRBV19 to TRBJ2-2, with 7 positions matching TRBD1. Germline assignment: CDR1 LNHDA and CDR2 SQIVND (reference sequence). V shed 8 bases and J 3 bases; nucleotides not matched to a gene: 6. The CDR3 extends over 14 amino acids. CDR3 sequence: CASGFQGDTGELFF. The CDR3 DNA is TGTGCCAGTGGGTTTCAGGGGGACACCGGGGAGCTGTTTTTT.

This clone was recorded only once. The chain employs TRBV15 and TRBJ2-1, with D possibly matching TRBD2 (5 bases). CDR3 length equals 15 residues. Looked up from germline, CDR1 is LNHNV and CDR2 is YYDKDF (reference sequence). V was trimmed by 1 base and J by 6 bases, leaving 13 bases between them. This CDR3 is CATSRVRSSGNEQFF. The CDR3 DNA sequence: TGTGCCACCAGCAGAGTTCGGTCCAGCGGCAATGAGCAGTTCTTC.

V and J are TRBV11-2 and TRBJ2-3; no reliable D call. Per the germline V gene, CDR1 is SGHAT and CDR2 is FQNNGV. V was trimmed by 1 base and J by 0 bases, leaving 5 bases between them. This CDR3 is built from 14 residues. The CDR3 coding sequence is TGTGCCAGCAGCTTAGCAACTAGCACAGATACGCAGTATTTT. Translation: CASSLATSTDTQYF.

The rearrangement links TRBV6-5 to TRBJ1-1; D is possibly TRBD1 (6 bases). CDR1 and CDR2 from the germline V gene are MNHEY and SVGAGI. This CDR3 has 14 amino acids. V lost 7 bases to trimming and J lost 5 bases, with 17 bases between them. CDR3: CASISTGSSTEAFF. CDR3 sequence (DNA): TGTGCCAGCATCTCGACAGGTTCTTCGACTGAAGCTTTCTTT.

J is TRBJ1-1 and V is TRBV18, with a possible D match to TRBD1 (6 bases). With 4 bases removed from V and 4 bases from J, the gap between germline ends came to 13 bases. CDR1 KGHSH and CDR2 LQKENI come from the germline V gene. This CDR3 has 14 amino acids. The CDR3 sequence: CASSLGARGTEAFF. Written as DNA, the CDR3 is TGTGCCAGCTCACTAGGGGCCAGGGGCACTGAAGCTTTCTTT.

V gene TRBV25-1 combines with J gene TRBJ2-1; 8 positions agree with TRBD2. Per germline, CDR1 MGHDK and CDR2 SYGVNS. The CDR3 is 15 amino acids. The V segment lost 6 bases and the J segment 0 bases; nucleotides outside the gene matches: 4. In DNA, the CDR3 is TGTGCCAGCAGCCGGGGGGGGAGCTCCTACAATGAGCAGTTCTTC. The encoded protein is CASSRGGSSYNEQFF.

A remark on this clone: A junction boundary mismatches the germline segment, possibly from a read error. V gene TRBV4-1 combines with J gene TRBJ1-1; D may be TRBD1 (5 bases). The germline gives CDR1 MGHRA, CDR2 YSYEKL. CDR3 length: 14 amino acids. CDR3 in amino acids: CASSQEGVGTEAFF. CDR3 coding DNA: TGCGCCAGCAGCCAAGAAGGGGTTGGGACTGAGGCTTTCTTT.

The genes are TRBV15 and TRBJ2-7; 9 bases are shared with TRBD1. This CDR3 is built from 15 residues. The germline V gene has CDR1 LNHNV and CDR2 YYDKDF (reference sequence). The J segment lost 7 bases and the V segment lost 0 bases, leaving 7 bases of the junction unmatched. The CDR3 spells CATSREQQGAGEQYF. Here the CDR3 DNA reads TGTGCCACCAGCAGAGAACAACAGGGGGCAGGAGAGCAGTACTTC.

The CDR3 here is CASSPGTEKTEAFF. Written as DNA, the CDR3 is TGTGCCAGCTCCCCCGGGACAGAAAAGACTGAAGCTTTCTTT. V and J are TRBV18 and TRBJ1-1; 7 bases fit TRBD1. J was trimmed by 5 bases and V by 6 bases; bases with no gene match: 9. The CDR3 covers 14 residues. Per the germline V gene, CDR1 is KGHSH and CDR2 is LQKENI.

The chain is built from TRBV7-8 and TRBJ2-3; D is uncertain. There are 15 residues in the CDR3. Trimming pared 3 bases from V and 3 bases from J, leaving 13 bases between. Per the germline V gene, CDR1 is SGHVS and CDR2 is FQNEAQ. The CDR3 sequence is CASSFLSAQTDTQYF. The DNA for the CDR3 is TGTGCCAGCAGCTTCCTCTCAGCACAGACAGATACGCAGTATTTT.

V is TRBV9 and J is TRBJ1-4, with 9 bases identical to TRBD1. Germline-derived CDR1 and CDR2 are SGDLS and YYNGEE. Trimming cost V 0 bases and J 4 bases; bases outside gene matches: 4. This CDR3 spans 16 amino acids. This CDR3 is CASSVGGTGHNEKLFF. In DNA, the CDR3 is TGTGCCAGCAGCGTAGGGGGGACAGGGCATAATGAAAAACTGTTTTTT.

The chain recombines TRBV19 with TRBJ1-2; 9 bases line up with TRBD1. CDR1 LNHDA and CDR2 SQIVND come from the germline V gene (reference sequence). Unmatched junction bases numbered 6, after V lost 5 bases and J lost 2 bases. The CDR3 is 15 amino acids. DNA of the CDR3: TGTGCCAGTAGTGCTGGGACAGGGAGAAACTATGGCTACACCTTC. This encodes CASSAGTGRNYGYTF.

This chain joins TRBV20-1 and TRBJ1-1; TRBD1 is a possible D gene (6 bases). CDR1 is DFQATT and CDR2 is SNEGSKA in the germline V gene (reference sequence). The CDR3 consists of 13 residues. Trimming cost V 3 bases and J 5 bases, with 13 bases left between them. CDR3 protein: CSASRGGSTEAFF. Written as DNA, the CDR3 is TGCAGTGCTAGTAGAGGGGGAAGTACTGAAGCTTTCTTT.

This clone was recorded only once. The chain carries TRBV7-9 and TRBJ1-4; a possible D gene is TRBD1 (6 bases). The CDR3 extends over 15 amino acids. The V end was cut by 5 bases, the J end by 3 bases, with 13 bases between. The germline gives CDR1 SEHNR, CDR2 FQNEAQ (reference sequence). CDR3 bases: TGTGCCAGCAGCATTGGGACATTTGCTAATGAAAAACTGTTTTTT. Translation gives CASSIGTFANEKLFF.

This clone was seen just once. The CDR3 DNA sequence: TGCGCCAGCAAGATCAGGGTGCTTGAAGAGACCCAGTACTTC. It codes for CASKIRVLEETQYF. The V and J genes are TRBV5-1 and TRBJ2-5; D is perhaps TRBD1 (5 bases). The CDR3 contains 14 residues. Trimming took 6 bases from V and 3 from J, leaving 15 bases between them. Germline V gives CDR1 SGHRS, CDR2 YFSETQ.